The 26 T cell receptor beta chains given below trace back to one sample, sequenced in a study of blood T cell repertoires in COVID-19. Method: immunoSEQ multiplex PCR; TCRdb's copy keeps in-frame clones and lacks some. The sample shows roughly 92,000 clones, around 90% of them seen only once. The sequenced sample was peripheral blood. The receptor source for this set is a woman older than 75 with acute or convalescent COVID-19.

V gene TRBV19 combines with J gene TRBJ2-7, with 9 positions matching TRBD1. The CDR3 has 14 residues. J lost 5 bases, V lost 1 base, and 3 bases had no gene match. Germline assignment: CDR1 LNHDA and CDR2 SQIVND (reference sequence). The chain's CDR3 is CASSIGRDRDEQYF. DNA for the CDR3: TGTGCCAGTAGTATAGGACGGGACAGGGACGAGCAGTACTTC.

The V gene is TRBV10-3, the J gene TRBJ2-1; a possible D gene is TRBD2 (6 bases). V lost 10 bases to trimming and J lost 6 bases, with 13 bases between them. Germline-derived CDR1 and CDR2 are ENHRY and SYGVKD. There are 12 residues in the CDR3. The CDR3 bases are TGTGCCACCTCCTCCGGGGGCAATGAGCAGTTCTTC. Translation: CATSSGGNEQFF.

CDR3 region: CASSSHGTSFSNQPQHF. The CDR3 bases are TGTGCCAGTAGCAGTCACGGGACATCATTTAGCAATCAGCCCCAGCATTTT. The chain combines TRBV19 with TRBJ1-5; possibly TRBD1 for D (6 bases). CDR3 length: 17 residues. The V gene lost 6 bases and the J gene lost 0 bases, with 18 bases spanning the gap. Germline V gene sequence: CDR1 LNHDA, CDR2 SQIVND (reference sequence).

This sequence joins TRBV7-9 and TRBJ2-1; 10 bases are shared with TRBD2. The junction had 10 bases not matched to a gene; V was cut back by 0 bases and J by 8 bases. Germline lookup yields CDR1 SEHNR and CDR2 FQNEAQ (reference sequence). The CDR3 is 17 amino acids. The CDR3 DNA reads TGTGCCAGCAGCTTAGCCGGATTAAGCGGGAGGGCGTATGAGCAGTTCTTC. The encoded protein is CASSLAGLSGRAYEQFF.

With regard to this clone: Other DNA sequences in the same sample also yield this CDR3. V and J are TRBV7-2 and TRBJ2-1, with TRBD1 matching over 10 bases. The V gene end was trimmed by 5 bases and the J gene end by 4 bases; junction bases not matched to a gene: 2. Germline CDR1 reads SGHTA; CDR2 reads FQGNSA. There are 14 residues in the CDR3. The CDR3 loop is CASSRDRGYNEQFF. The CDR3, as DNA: TGTGCCAGCAGCCGGGACAGGGGTTACAATGAGCAGTTCTTC.

CDR3 sequence: CASSDRYYGYTF. The CDR3 DNA reads TGTGCCAGTAGTGACAGATACTATGGCTACACCTTC. The chain recombines TRBV19 with TRBJ1-2; tentatively, D is TRBD1 (5 bases). CDR3 size: 12 residues. The V gene lost 5 bases and the J gene lost 3 bases, with 7 bases spanning the gap. From germline, CDR1 is LNHDA and CDR2 SQIVND (reference sequence).

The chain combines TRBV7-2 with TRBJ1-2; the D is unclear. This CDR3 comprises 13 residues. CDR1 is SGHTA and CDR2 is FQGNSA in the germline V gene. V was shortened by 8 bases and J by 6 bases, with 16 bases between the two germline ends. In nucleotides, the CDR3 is TGTGCCAGCGTAGCATCTGCGGGGAATGGCTACACCTTC. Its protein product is CASVASAGNGYTF.

The CDR3: CSVEYSGREETQYF. CDR3 DNA sequence: TGCAGCGTTGAGTATTCCGGGAGAGAGGAGACCCAGTACTTC. The chain couples TRBV29-1 to TRBJ2-5; tentatively, D is TRBD2 (6 bases). CDR1 is SQVTM and CDR2 is ANQGSEA in the germline V gene. V lost 3 bases, J lost 5 bases, and 16 bases lay in between. The CDR3 loop spans 14 amino acids.

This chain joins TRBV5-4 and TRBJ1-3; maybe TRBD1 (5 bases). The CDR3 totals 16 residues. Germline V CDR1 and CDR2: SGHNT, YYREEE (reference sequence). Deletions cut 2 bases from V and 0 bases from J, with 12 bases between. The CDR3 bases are TGTGCCAGCAGCTTCGGGGGACGGAACTCTGGAAACACCATATATTTT. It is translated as CASSFGGRNSGNTIYF.

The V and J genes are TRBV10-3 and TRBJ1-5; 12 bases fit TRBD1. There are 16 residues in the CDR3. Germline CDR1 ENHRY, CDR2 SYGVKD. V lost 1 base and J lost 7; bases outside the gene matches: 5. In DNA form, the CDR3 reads TGTGCCATCAGTGAGTACGGGACAGGGGGCAGGCAGCCCCAGCATTTT. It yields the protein CAISEYGTGGRQPQHF.

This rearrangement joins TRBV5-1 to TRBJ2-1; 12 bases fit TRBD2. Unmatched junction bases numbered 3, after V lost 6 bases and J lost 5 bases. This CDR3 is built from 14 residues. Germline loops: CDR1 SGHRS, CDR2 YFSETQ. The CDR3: CASIGLAGNNEQFF. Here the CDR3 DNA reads TGCGCCAGCATAGGACTAGCGGGGAACAATGAGCAGTTCTTC.

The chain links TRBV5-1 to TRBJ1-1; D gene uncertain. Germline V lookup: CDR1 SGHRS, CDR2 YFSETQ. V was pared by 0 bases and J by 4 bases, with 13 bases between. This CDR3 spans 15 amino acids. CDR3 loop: CASSLDAGGFTEAFF. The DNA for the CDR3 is TGCGCCAGCAGCTTGGATGCGGGCGGTTTCACTGAAGCTTTCTTT.

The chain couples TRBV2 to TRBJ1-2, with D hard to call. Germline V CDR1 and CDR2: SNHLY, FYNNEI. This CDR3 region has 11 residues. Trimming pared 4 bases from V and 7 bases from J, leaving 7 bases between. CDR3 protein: CASSGGGGYTF. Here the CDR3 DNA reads TGTGCCAGCAGTGGAGGAGGTGGCTACACCTTC.

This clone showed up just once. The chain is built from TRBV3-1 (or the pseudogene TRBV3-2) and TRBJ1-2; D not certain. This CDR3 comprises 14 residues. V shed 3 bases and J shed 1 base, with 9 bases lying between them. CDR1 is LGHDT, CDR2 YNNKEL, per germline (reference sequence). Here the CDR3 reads CASSHSQVNYGYTF. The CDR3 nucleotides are TGTGCCAGCAGCCACTCTCAGGTTAACTATGGCTACACCTTC.

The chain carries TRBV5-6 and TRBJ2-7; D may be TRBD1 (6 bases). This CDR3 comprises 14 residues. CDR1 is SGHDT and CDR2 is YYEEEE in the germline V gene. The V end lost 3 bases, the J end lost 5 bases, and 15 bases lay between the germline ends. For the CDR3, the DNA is TGTGCCAGCAGCTCTAGGGCAGGGGTGAACGAGCAGTACTTC. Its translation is CASSSRAGVNEQYF.

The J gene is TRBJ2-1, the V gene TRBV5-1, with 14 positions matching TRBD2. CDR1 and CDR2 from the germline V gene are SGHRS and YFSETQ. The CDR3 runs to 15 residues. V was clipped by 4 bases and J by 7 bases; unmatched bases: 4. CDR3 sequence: CASSAGLAGVNEQFF. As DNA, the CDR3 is TGCGCCAGCAGCGCGGGACTAGCGGGAGTAAATGAGCAGTTCTTC.

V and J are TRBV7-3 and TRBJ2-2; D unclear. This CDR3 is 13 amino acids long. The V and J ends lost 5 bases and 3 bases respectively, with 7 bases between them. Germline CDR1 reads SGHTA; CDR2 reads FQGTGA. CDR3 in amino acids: CASSPTDTGELFF. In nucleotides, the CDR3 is TGTGCCAGCAGCCCAACGGACACCGGGGAGCTGTTTTTT.

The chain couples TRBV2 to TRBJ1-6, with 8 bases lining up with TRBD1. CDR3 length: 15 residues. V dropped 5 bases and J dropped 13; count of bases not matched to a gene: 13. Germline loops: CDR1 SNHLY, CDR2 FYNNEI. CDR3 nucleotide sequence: TGTGCCAGCAGTAACCTCGGACAGGGCCAATCGCCCCTCCACTTT. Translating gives CASSNLGQGQSPLHF.

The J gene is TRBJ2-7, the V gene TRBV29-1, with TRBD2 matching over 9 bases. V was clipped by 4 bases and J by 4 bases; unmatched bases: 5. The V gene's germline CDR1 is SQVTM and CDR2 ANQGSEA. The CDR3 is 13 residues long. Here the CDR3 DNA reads TGCAGCGTTGGGAGCGGACTAGCGTACGAGCAGTACTTC. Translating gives CSVGSGLAYEQYF.

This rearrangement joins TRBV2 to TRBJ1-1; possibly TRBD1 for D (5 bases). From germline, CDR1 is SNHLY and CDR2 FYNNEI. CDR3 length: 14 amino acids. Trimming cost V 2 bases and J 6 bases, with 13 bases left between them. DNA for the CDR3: TGTGCCAGCAGTGAAAGGCAGGGTCAAGCTGAAGCTTTCTTT. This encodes CASSERQGQAEAFF.

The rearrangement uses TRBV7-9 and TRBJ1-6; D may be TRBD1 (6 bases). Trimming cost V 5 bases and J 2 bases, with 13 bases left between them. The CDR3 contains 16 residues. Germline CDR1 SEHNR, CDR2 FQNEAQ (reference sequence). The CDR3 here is CASSTHGTPYNSPLHF. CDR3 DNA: TGTGCCAGCAGCACACACGGGACACCCTATAATTCACCCCTCCACTTT.

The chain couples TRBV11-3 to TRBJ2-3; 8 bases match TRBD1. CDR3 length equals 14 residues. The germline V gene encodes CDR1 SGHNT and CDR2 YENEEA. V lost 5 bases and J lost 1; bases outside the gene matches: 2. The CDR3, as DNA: TGTGCCAGCAGCAAACAGGGGGGCACAGATACGCAGTATTTT. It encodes CASSKQGGTDTQYF.

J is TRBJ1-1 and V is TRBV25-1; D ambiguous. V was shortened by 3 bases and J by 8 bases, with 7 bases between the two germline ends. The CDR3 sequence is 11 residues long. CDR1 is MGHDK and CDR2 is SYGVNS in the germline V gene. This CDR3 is CASSDSVEAFF. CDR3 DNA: TGTGCCAGCAGTGATAGTGTGGAAGCTTTCTTT.

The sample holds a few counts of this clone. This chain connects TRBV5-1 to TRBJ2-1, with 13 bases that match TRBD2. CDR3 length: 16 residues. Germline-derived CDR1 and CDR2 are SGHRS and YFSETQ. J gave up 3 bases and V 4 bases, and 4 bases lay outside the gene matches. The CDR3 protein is CASSVTSGGLYNEQFF. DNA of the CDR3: TGCGCCAGCAGCGTGACTAGCGGGGGGCTCTACAATGAGCAGTTCTTC.

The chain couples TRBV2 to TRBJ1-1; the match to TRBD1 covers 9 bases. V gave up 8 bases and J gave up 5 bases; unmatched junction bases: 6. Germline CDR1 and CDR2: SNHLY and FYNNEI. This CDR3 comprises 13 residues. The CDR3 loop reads CASGDRVGTEAFF. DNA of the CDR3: TGTGCCAGCGGGGACAGGGTGGGAACTGAAGCTTTCTTT.

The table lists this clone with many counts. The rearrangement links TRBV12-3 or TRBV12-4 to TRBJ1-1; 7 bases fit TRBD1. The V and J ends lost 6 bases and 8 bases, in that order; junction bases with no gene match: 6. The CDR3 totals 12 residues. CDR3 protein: CASRSLRGEAFF. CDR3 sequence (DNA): TGTGCCAGCAGGTCCCTCAGGGGGGAAGCTTTCTTT.